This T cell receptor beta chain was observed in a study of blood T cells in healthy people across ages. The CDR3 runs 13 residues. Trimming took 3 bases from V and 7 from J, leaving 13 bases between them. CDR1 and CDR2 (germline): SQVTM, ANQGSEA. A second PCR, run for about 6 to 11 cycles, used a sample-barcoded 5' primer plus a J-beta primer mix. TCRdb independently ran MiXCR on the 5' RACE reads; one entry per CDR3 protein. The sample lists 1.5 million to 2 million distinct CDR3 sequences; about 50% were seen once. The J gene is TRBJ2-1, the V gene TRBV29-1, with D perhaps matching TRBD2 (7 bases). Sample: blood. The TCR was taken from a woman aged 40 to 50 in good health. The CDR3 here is CSVEGGGWNEQFF. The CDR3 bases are TGCAGCGTTGAGGGGGGGGGCTGGAATGAGCAGTTCTTC.